The rows below give T cell receptor beta chains drawn from one sample of a study of cytomegalovirus exposure and HLA in healthy donors. The repertoire was sequenced with immunoSEQ multiplex PCR; TCRdb's copy has only in-frame clones and lacks some. The sample carries approximately 140,000 clones, 60% to 85% recorded once. What was sequenced was PBMCs. The receptor set was obtained from a man younger than 35 in good health and CMV-seronegative. Both conserved end residues are part of each CDR3. Clone size appears in some rows only: once, few, many, or a class for an expanded clone.

cdr3_length	j_call	clone_size	v_call	cdr3_aa
14	TRBJ1-2	-	TRBV7-9	CSSSLAGQGFGYTF
13	TRBJ2-7	-	TRBV19	CASSDRPTYEQYF
16	TRBJ2-3	-	TRBV5-1	CASSLRQGAPTDTQYF
14	TRBJ2-1	-	TRBV7-9	CASSLSGDYNEQFF
14	-	-	TRBV5-1	CASSRDRGSYEQYF
15	TRBJ2-5	-	TRBV4-3	CASSRSSRGEETQYF
15	TRBJ2-1	few	TRBV4-1	CASSLLGGDHNEQFF
13	TRBJ2-1	-	TRBV30	CAWTDSSYNEQFF
14	TRBJ2-7	-	TRBV19	CASSIGTGAYEQYF
15	TRBJ2-2	-	TRBV27	CASSFQAGATGELFF
14	TRBJ1-6	-	TRBV30	CAWKAGSYNSPLHF
14	TRBJ2-7	-	TRBV7-2	CASSAGQADYEQYF
15	TRBJ2-3	-	TRBV9	CASSRSGTVTDTQYF
17	TRBJ2-7	once	TRBV15	CATSSSVGLAGGREQYF
16	TRBJ1-1	-	TRBV14	CASSQRGQGKNTEAFF
16	TRBJ1-2	-	TRBV30	CAWSSTYRGPHYGYTF
18	TRBJ2-1	few	TRBV29-1	CSVSPSSGGWLSENEQFF
14	TRBJ2-5	-	TRBV9	CASSGQGDGETQYF
14	TRBJ2-3	-	TRBV9	CASSVGTSLNTQYF
13	TRBJ1-1	once	TRBV7-2	CASSAQQGTEAFF